This T cell receptor beta chain comes out of a study of cytomegalovirus exposure and HLA in healthy donors. Primers: 60 Vbeta forward and 13 Jbeta reverse. Generated by immunoSEQ multiplex PCR, the TCRdb table keeps only in-frame clones and is missing some. This table has 140,000 or so clones, 60% to 80% appearing once. V lost 3 bases, J lost 6 bases, and 4 bases stayed unmatched. The CDR3 is 14 residues long. The germline V gene encodes CDR1 MNHNS and CDR2 SASEGT. Comment on this clone: Its antigen is currently unknown.

The study's findings and limits: With further analysis later on, most CMV-associated TCR beta chains appeared HLA-restricted. In an earlier analysis, in approximately 630 donors, most V segments appeared productive either ~90% or ~30% of the time. Reported results showed that the classifier diagnosed cytomegalovirus status with high specificity and sensitivity. TCR beta V- and J-gene trimming, according to a later analysis, was linked to a missense DCLRE1C variant.

This receptor was taken from a woman aged 30 to 39 in good health and CMV-seronegative. The gene calls are TRBV6-1 and TRBJ1-5; TRBD1 matches at 8 bases. Input material: PBMCs. CDR3 sequence: CASSDTGGGQPQHF. The CDR3 DNA sequence: TGTGCCAGCAGTGATACAGGGGGAGGTCAGCCCCAGCATTTT.